These 7 T cell receptor beta chains were all obtained from the same sample, sequenced in a study of cytomegalovirus exposure and HLA in healthy donors. Libraries were prepared by immunoSEQ multiplex PCR; TCRdb keeps only in-frame clonotypes and omits some of them. The sample includes fewer than 200,000 clones, 85% to 90% of them seen just once. The sequencing sample was made of PBMCs. Receptor source: a woman under 40 in good health and CMV-seronegative.

The chain combines TRBV5-1 with TRBJ2-1, with 13 bases identical to TRBD2. V gave up 3 bases and J gave up 7 bases; unmatched junction bases: 7. This CDR3 is built from 16 residues. Germline lookup yields CDR1 SGHRS and CDR2 YFSETQ. The CDR3 reads CASSWGTSGAKNEQFF. The CDR3 DNA sequence: TGCGCCAGCAGCTGGGGGACTAGCGGGGCTAAGAATGAGCAGTTCTTC.

This sequence joins TRBV5-1 and TRBJ1-1; 7 nucleotides align to TRBD1. Germline CDR1 and CDR2: SGHRS and YFSETQ. This CDR3 has 16 amino acids. V trimming: 4 bases; J trimming: 1 base; junction bases outside the gene matches: 10. CDR3 DNA: TGCGCCAGCAGCCTCCGTTGGGGACAGACGAACACTGAAGCTTTCTTT. Translation: CASSLRWGQTNTEAFF.

This chain uses TRBV27 with TRBJ2-4, with 7 positions matching TRBD2. Germline values: CDR1 MNHEY, CDR2 SMNVEV (reference sequence). V lost 9 bases and J lost 1; bases outside the gene matches: 15. The CDR3 sequence is 17 residues long. CDR3 loop: CASRSLAGRFAKNIQYF. DNA for the CDR3: TGTGCCAGTAGGTCATTAGCGGGCAGATTCGCCAAAAACATTCAGTACTTC.

The chain uses TRBV27 and TRBJ1-4, with TRBD1 matching 8 bases. CDR3 size: 16 residues. V shed 8 bases, J shed 5 bases, and the junction held 13 bases outside the gene matches. The germline CDR1 and CDR2 sequences are MNHEY and SMNVEV (reference sequence). CDR3 sequence reads: CASSKPTGDRNEKLFF. DNA of the CDR3: TGTGCCAGCTCAAAGCCGACAGGGGACCGAAATGAAAAACTGTTTTTT.

As DNA, the CDR3 is TGTGCCAGCAGCCAAGATATGTCCGCAGGGACCACCTACGAGCAGTACTTC. Its protein product is CASSQDMSAGTTYEQYF. The chain combines TRBV14 with TRBJ2-7; D tentatively fits TRBD1 or TRBD2 (5 bases each). V was pared by 0 bases and J by 2 bases, with 17 bases between. CDR1 and CDR2 (germline): SGHDN, FVKESK. The CDR3 runs 17 residues.

The J gene is TRBJ1-1, the V gene TRBV10-2, with D possibly TRBD1 on 5 matching bases. V was trimmed by 4 bases and J by 7 bases, leaving 13 bases between them. Germline loops: CDR1 WSHSY, CDR2 SAAADI. The CDR3 spans 13 residues. The chain's CDR3 is CASSVGTRVEAFF. CDR3 sequence (DNA): TGCGCCAGCAGTGTCGGGACGCGCGTTGAAGCTTTCTTT.

The chain combines TRBV5-1 with TRBJ2-3, with TRBD2 as a possible D gene (5 bases). The CDR3 covers 15 residues. The V end was cut by 1 base, the J end by 5 bases, with 14 bases between. CDR1 is SGHRS and CDR2 is YFSETQ in the germline V gene. The chain's CDR3 is CASSLRGLDQDTQYF. In DNA form, the CDR3 reads TGCGCCAGCAGCTTGCGGGGTCTGGATCAAGATACGCAGTATTTT.